This record concerns one T cell receptor (beta chain) sequence. This entry is derived from a study of technical replicates of blood from four donors. Produced via immunoSEQ multiplex PCR; TCRdb's table is partial and in-frame only. The sample has around 78,000 clones, 94% seen once; the top ten hold 0.2% to 0.3%. The receptor was derived from a human donor in good health. The sample comprised T cells isolated from PBMCs.

The CDR3 is CASNPSPSRASSTEAFF. CDR3 sequence (DNA): TGTGCCAGCAATCCTTCCCCTTCCAGGGCCAGCAGCACTGAAGCTTTCTTT. V usage is TRBV27 and J usage is TRBJ1-1, with D possibly TRBD1 on 5 matching bases. The V end lost 7 bases, the J end lost 4 bases, and 25 bases lay between the germline ends. The CDR3 covers 17 residues. CDR1 and CDR2 (germline): MNHEY, SMNVEV (reference sequence).